Following are 9 T cell receptor beta chains from one sample sequenced in a study of OX40 agonist ivuxolimab in advanced cancers. The protocol used for the library was the immunoSEQ multiplex PCR assay. What TCRdb holds here is the immuneACCESS table cut down to in-frame rearrangements. Part of the clones is not present; checked against another copy, under half of the missing clones reflect an unresolved V gene, and the others are unexplained. This sample holds about 130,000 clones; over 75% were observed only once. Around 1% of the sample comes from the top ten. Sample: CD4+ or CD8+ T cells sorted from blood, taken in a trial of the OX40 agonist ivuxolimab. The receptors stem from an adult with an advanced solid tumor such as melanoma, head and neck, liver or kidney cancer.

The chain couples TRBV7-3 to TRBJ1-5; 7 nucleotides align to TRBD1. Germline CDR1 and CDR2: SGHTA and FQGTGA. Trimming cost V 5 bases and J 0 bases; bases outside gene matches: 4. The CDR3 is 15 residues long. CDR3 loop: CASSRDSYSNQPQHF. Here the CDR3 DNA reads TGTGCCAGCAGCCGGGACAGTTATAGCAATCAGCCCCAGCATTTT.

This chain uses TRBV9 with TRBJ2-3; the D gene is possibly TRBD2 (6 bases). The CDR3 sequence is 11 residues long. Trimming took 5 bases from V and 5 from J, leaving 6 bases between them. Germline values: CDR1 SGDLS, CDR2 YYNGEE. The DNA of the CDR3 is TGTGCCAGCAGGGGGGGAGATACGCAGTATTTT. Residues: CASRGGDTQYF.

The chain employs TRBV5-8 and TRBJ1-1; D remains unclear. Trimming shortened V by 0 bases and J by 3 bases, and 6 bases separated the two germline ends. Germline V gene lookup returns CDR1 SGHTS and CDR2 YDEGEE. The CDR3 extends over 13 amino acids. The CDR3 sequence is CASSLESYTEAFF. The CDR3 DNA follows: TGTGCCAGCAGCTTGGAGTCCTACACTGAAGCTTTCTTT. Filled out from reference TRBV5-8 and TRBJ1-1, the complete variable domain reads EAGVTQSPTHLIKTRGQQATLRCSPISGHTSVYWYQQALGLGLQFLLWYDEGEERNRGNFPPRFSGRQFPNYSSELNVNALELEDSALYLCASSLESYTEAFFGQGTRLTVV.

The rearrangement joins TRBV7-3 to TRBJ2-1; D unresolved. V shed 5 bases and J shed 5 bases, with 10 bases lying between them. Germline CDR1 SGHTA, CDR2 FQGTGA. This CDR3 region has 13 residues. The CDR3 sequence is CASSPGRHNEQFF. The CDR3 nucleotides are TGTGCCAGCAGCCCTGGACGGCACAATGAGCAGTTCTTC.

This rearrangement joins TRBV18 to TRBJ2-2; the D is unclear. Trimming took 6 bases from V and 7 from J, leaving 24 bases between them. This CDR3 is 17 amino acids long. Germline CDR1 is KGHSH and CDR2 is LQKENI. This CDR3 reads CASSLIRIDRISGELFF. In nucleotides, the CDR3 is TGTGCCAGCTCCCTTATCCGCATCGATAGGATAAGCGGGGAGCTGTTTTTT.

The genes are TRBV27 and TRBJ2-4; TRBD1 or TRBD2 may be the D gene (5 bases each). V lost 6 bases and J lost 0, with 15 bases in between. Germline V CDR1 and CDR2: MNHEY, SMNVEV (reference sequence). The CDR3 loop spans 16 amino acids. DNA of the CDR3: TGTGCCAGCAGCTCCCTCGGGGCAACAGCCAAAAACATTCAGTACTTC. Translation gives CASSSLGATAKNIQYF.

This CDR3 reads CASGLGTSIYEQYF. The CDR3 DNA is TGTGCTAGTGGTTTGGGGACTTCTATCTACGAGCAGTACTTC. The gene calls are TRBV12-5 and TRBJ2-7; a weak D match, TRBD2 (5 bases). The CDR3 runs 14 residues. The germline V gene has CDR1 LGHNT and CDR2 FRNRAP. The V and J ends lost 1 base and 3 bases respectively, with 10 bases between them.

The chain recombines TRBV9 with TRBJ2-1; 9 nucleotides align to TRBD2. CDR1 and CDR2 (germline): SGDLS, YYNGEE. After removal of 3 bases from V and 4 bases from J, the junction contained 5 bases not matched to a gene. CDR3 size: 15 residues. The CDR3 nucleotides read TGTGCCAGCAGCGGAGGACTAGCGTCTTACAATGAGCAGTTCTTC. Its protein product is CASSGGLASYNEQFF.

J is TRBJ1-1 and V is TRBV2; maybe TRBD1 (5 bases). V dropped 8 bases and J dropped 1 base, with 14 bases sitting between them. Germline CDR1 reads SNHLY; CDR2 reads FYNNEI. The CDR3 consists of 14 residues. CDR3 bases: TGTGCCAGCCTACCCGGGGGTCGGAACACTGAAGCTTTCTTT. It yields the protein CASLPGGRNTEAFF.